What follows are 21 T cell receptor beta chains derived from one specimen sequenced in a study of blood T cell repertoires in COVID-19. The protocol was immunoSEQ multiplex PCR, while the TCRdb copy is restricted to in-frame clones and leaves out a portion. The sample has some 150,000 clones, over 65% seen once; the top ten hold around 2.1%. Sequenced sample: peripheral blood. The receptors originated from a man in his sixties or seventies with acute or convalescent COVID-19.

V and J are TRBV6-1 and TRBJ1-2; D not resolved. The germline V gene encodes CDR1 MNHNS and CDR2 SASEGT. The CDR3 extends over 15 amino acids. V was pared by 0 bases and J by 3 bases, with 11 bases between. CDR3 in amino acids: CASSEALVIDYGYTF. Written as DNA, the CDR3 is TGTGCCAGCAGTGAAGCCCTGGTGATAGACTATGGCTACACCTTC.

The chain joins TRBV10-3 to TRBJ1-2; 7 bases fit TRBD1. Germline CDR1 ENHRY, CDR2 SYGVKD. This CDR3 is 14 amino acids long. V trimming: 8 bases; J trimming: 4 bases; junction bases outside the gene matches: 10. The CDR3 protein is CAIRRTGASYGYTF. The CDR3 nucleotides read TGTGCCATCCGAAGGACAGGCGCCTCCTATGGCTACACCTTC.

The chain joins TRBV2 to TRBJ2-2, with TRBD2 identical over 11 bases. Germline CDR1 SNHLY, CDR2 FYNNEI. The CDR3 has 15 residues. J gave up 6 bases and V 7 bases, and 7 bases lay outside the gene matches. The CDR3 loop reads CASMSLAGGAGELFF. The CDR3 nucleotides read TGTGCCAGCATGTCCCTAGCGGGAGGAGCCGGGGAGCTGTTTTTT.

This clone occurred once. This CDR3 reads CASSPLRWGGQETQYF. In DNA form, the CDR3 reads TGTGCCAGCAGCCCTTTACGTTGGGGGGGACAAGAGACCCAGTACTTC. V usage is TRBV7-9 and J usage is TRBJ2-5; TRBD2 aligns across 7 bases. J was trimmed by 2 bases and V by 5 bases; bases with no gene match: 11. CDR3 size: 16 residues. Per the germline V gene, CDR1 is SEHNR and CDR2 is FQNEAQ (reference sequence).

This rearrangement joins TRBV29-1 to TRBJ1-5; perhaps TRBD1 as D (5 bases). The ends were cut back, 5 bases at V and 3 bases at J, with 11 bases in the middle. The germline V gene encodes CDR1 SQVTM and CDR2 ANQGSEA. The length of the CDR3 is 13 residues. The CDR3 DNA reads as TGCAGCGTTACTGACAGCTACAATCAGCCCCAGCATTTT. Translating it yields CSVTDSYNQPQHF.

This sequence joins TRBV11-3 and TRBJ2-7; 8 bases line up with TRBD1. V lost 3 bases to trimming and J lost 1 base; unmatched junction nucleotides: 2. The V gene's germline CDR1 is SGHNT and CDR2 YENEEA. The CDR3 has 14 amino acids. The CDR3 sequence: CASSLGDRSYEQYF. CDR3 DNA sequence: TGTGCCAGCAGCTTGGGGGACAGGTCCTACGAGCAGTACTTC.

V gene TRBV18 combines with J gene TRBJ1-1, with 11 bases fitting TRBD1. V shed 4 bases, J shed 4 bases, and the junction held 5 bases outside the gene matches. This CDR3 has 15 amino acids. The V gene's germline CDR1 is KGHSH and CDR2 LQKENI. CDR3 nucleotides: TGTGCCAGCTCACAAAGCGGACAGGGGGCCACTGAAGCTTTCTTT. Protein product: CASSQSGQGATEAFF.

The chain recombines TRBV7-3 with TRBJ2-1; a possible D gene is TRBD2 (5 bases). Germline CDR1 is SGHTA and CDR2 is FQGTGA. Trimming left V 5 bases short and J 8 bases short, with 25 bases between. The CDR3 is 17 residues long. The CDR3 sequence is CASSARALGLPRDEQFF. DNA for the CDR3: TGTGCCAGCAGCGCGAGGGCATTGGGGTTACCTCGGGATGAGCAGTTCTTC. The full variable domain, its missing parts supplied by reference TRBV7-3 and TRBJ2-1, is GAGVSQTPSNKVTEKGKYVELRCDPISGHTALYWYRQSLGQGPEFLIYFQGTGAADDSGLPNDRFFAVRPEGSVSTLKIQRTERGDSAVYLCASSARALGLPRDEQFFGPGTRLTVL.

The V and J genes are TRBV19 and TRBJ1-2; 11 positions agree with TRBD1. This CDR3 is built from 16 residues. The germline V gene encodes CDR1 LNHDA and CDR2 SQIVND (reference sequence). The junction had 8 bases not matched to a gene; V was cut back by 6 bases and J by 2 bases. CDR3 sequence: CASSKTWDRGNYGYTF. CDR3 bases: TGTGCCAGTAGCAAGACTTGGGACAGGGGGAACTATGGCTACACCTTC.

As DNA, the CDR3 is TGTGCCAGCAGCACACTGAAGCTTGACAGGGCCGAGGGTAACAATGAGCAGTTCTTC. Residues: CASSTLKLDRAEGNNEQFF. The chain recombines TRBV21-1 with TRBJ2-1; whether TRBD1, the table's D call, matches the DNA was not checked. TRBV21-1 represents a pseudogene. This CDR3 has 19 residues.

The chain recombines TRBV6-5 with TRBJ2-7; 9 bases are a match to TRBD1. J lost 4 bases, V lost 6 bases, and 7 bases had no gene match. CDR3 length: 14 amino acids. Germline V gene sequence: CDR1 MNHEY, CDR2 SVGAGI. CDR3 in DNA: TGTGCCAGCAGCAAGGGGACAGGGACGTACGAGCAGTACTTC. Protein sequence: CASSKGTGTYEQYF.

This sequence joins TRBV29-1 and TRBJ1-3, with 8 bases aligning to TRBD1. J lost 0 bases, V lost 3 bases, and 7 bases had no gene match. Germline-derived CDR1 and CDR2 are SQVTM and ANQGSEA. The CDR3 sequence is 16 residues long. DNA for the CDR3: TGCAGCGTTGATCTGGCAGGGGGCGGCTCTGGAAACACCATATATTTT. Encoded protein: CSVDLAGGGSGNTIYF. Complete variable domain (other parts from reference TRBV29-1 and TRBJ1-3): SAVISQKPSRDICQRGTSLTIQCQVDSQVTMMFWYRQQPGQSLTLIATANQGSEATYESGFVIDKFPISRPNLTFSTLTVSNMSPEDSSIYLCSVDLAGGGSGNTIYFGEGSWLTVV.

The rearrangement links TRBV5-1 to TRBJ1-2; possible D gene TRBD1, 6 bases. The CDR3 is 15 amino acids. Deletions cut 4 bases from V and 6 bases from J, with 19 bases between. Germline CDR1 and CDR2: SGHRS and YFSETQ. In nucleotides, the CDR3 is TGCGCCAGCAGCGGGCGGACAGAACGGACAGATGGCTACACCTTC. As protein: CASSGRTERTDGYTF.

The chain carries TRBV27 and TRBJ2-3, with 8 nucleotides matching TRBD1. V dropped 4 bases and J dropped 2; count of bases not matched to a gene: 2. Germline lookup yields CDR1 MNHEY and CDR2 SMNVEV (reference sequence). The length of the CDR3 is 14 residues. The CDR3 DNA is TGTGCCAGCAGTTGGACAGGGAACACAGATACGCAGTATTTT. Translation gives CASSWTGNTDTQYF.

The chain links TRBV27 to TRBJ2-1, with TRBD2 matching over 10 bases. Germline CDR1 and CDR2: MNHEY and SMNVEV (reference sequence). The ends lost 5 bases at V and 2 bases at J; junction bases unmatched: 6. This CDR3 is built from 16 residues. The CDR3 sequence: CASSIWTSGTYNEQFF. In DNA form, the CDR3 reads TGTGCCAGCAGTATCTGGACTAGCGGTACCTACAATGAGCAGTTCTTC.

The chain links TRBV28 to TRBJ1-4, with 9 bases fitting TRBD1. Trimming took 7 bases from V and 8 from J; bases not matched to a gene: 11. Per the germline V gene, CDR1 is MDHEN and CDR2 is SYDVKM. This CDR3 region has 15 residues. CDR3 amino acids: CASTSSGTGPEKLFF. In DNA, the CDR3 is TGTGCCAGCACCTCTTCCGGGACAGGGCCCGAAAAACTGTTTTTT.

This chain connects TRBV5-4 to TRBJ2-1; 7 nucleotides line up with TRBD2. Per germline, CDR1 SGHNT and CDR2 YYREEE (reference sequence). Trimming took 9 bases from V and 2 from J; bases not matched to a gene: 11. This CDR3 is built from 15 residues. The CDR3 region is CATSRPGGAYNEQFF. The CDR3 DNA reads as TGTGCCACCTCAAGGCCGGGGGGTGCCTACAATGAGCAGTTCTTC.

The J gene is TRBJ2-1, the V gene TRBV9; D not resolved. The germline V and J ends were trimmed by 0 bases and 8 bases, with 12 bases remaining between them. Per the germline V gene, CDR1 is SGDLS and CDR2 is YYNGEE. The CDR3 totals 14 residues. This CDR3 reads CASSVVERLDEQFF. Here the CDR3 DNA reads TGTGCCAGCAGCGTAGTGGAGAGGTTGGATGAGCAGTTCTTC.

The genes are TRBV6-5 and TRBJ1-4; D not certain. Germline V gene lookup returns CDR1 MNHEY and CDR2 SVGAGI. V gave up 6 bases and J gave up 5 bases, with 10 bases separating them. This CDR3 region has 13 residues. The CDR3 loop reads CASRRGQNEKLFF. CDR3 bases: TGTGCCAGCAGACGGGGTCAGAATGAAAAACTGTTTTTT.

This sequence joins TRBV20-1 and TRBJ2-7; D remains unclear. Deletions cut 3 bases from V and 2 bases from J, with 11 bases between. The CDR3 loop spans 13 amino acids. The germline V gene has CDR1 DFQATT and CDR2 SNEGSKA (reference sequence). The CDR3 region has the DNA TGCAGTGCTAGTACAGCCGCCGCCTACGAGCAGTACTTC. It encodes CSASTAAAYEQYF.

This clone has at least ten counts. This chain connects TRBV4-2 to TRBJ2-1; TRBD2 matches at 11 bases. This CDR3 has 16 amino acids. V shed 2 bases, J shed 7 bases, and the junction held 7 bases outside the gene matches. Germline assignment: CDR1 LGHNA and CDR2 YNFKEQ. CDR3 region: CASSQRLAGGGNEQFF. The CDR3 region has the DNA TGTGCCAGCAGCCAAAGGCTAGCGGGAGGAGGAAATGAGCAGTTCTTC.